This T cell receptor beta chain emerged from a study of blood T cell repertoires in COVID-19. Turning to the study itself: COVID-19 samples collected from the United States, Italy and Spain covered acute and convalescent phases. Sample material is recorded as cDNA or gDNA derived from T cells, B-cell-depleted T cells, or PBMCs.

This CDR3 is built from 18 residues. Looked up from germline, CDR1 is SGHVS and CDR2 is FQNEAQ. V was pared by 0 bases and J by 2 bases, with 12 bases of the junction left unmatched. The assay was immunoSEQ multiplex PCR, and TCRdb's table has in-frame clones only and misses some. The repertoire holds about 280,000 clones, with approximately 85% as singletons. The source of this sequence is a man aged 45 to 65 with active or convalescent COVID-19. Sequenced material: peripheral blood. The chain is built from TRBV7-8 and TRBJ2-7; the match to TRBD1 covers 8 bases. Written as DNA, the CDR3 is TGTGCCAGCAGCTTAGCGGGCAGGGGGCGCAAATCGGCCTACGAGCAGTACTTC. This gives the protein CASSLAGRGRKSAYEQYF.